This is a list of T cell receptor beta chains from one sample in a study of blood T cell repertoires in COVID-19. Profiling relied on immunoSEQ multiplex PCR, and the TCRdb table lists in-frame clones only, not all of them. The sample consists of tens of thousands of clones, over 75% of them appearing once. Sequencing used peripheral blood. The source is a man aged 60-69 years with COVID-19, enrolled during active disease. CDR3s include the opening cysteine and the closing phenylalanine or tryptophan.

CDR3	length	V
CASSQDRDSPVTPLHF	16	TRBV4-1
CASSLVGGGFGDTQYF	16	TRBV11-3
CASSRLGETEAFF	13	TRBV6-5
CASSQEKGQGLKVLDNSPLHF	21	TRBV4-1
CASSPLGLAGDNEQFF	16	TRBV4-1
CASSRDPGQGADTQYF	16	TRBV5-1
CASSPGGSGSNEQFF	15	TRBV6-2/TRBV6-3
CASSSYGTGEAGELFF	16	TRBV5-1
CASSFGQSNTEAFF	14	TRBV3-1/TRBV3-2
CASRTDRVPGNTIYF	15	TRBV6-6
CASNTGTATNEKLFF	15	TRBV6-5
CASSSGTGFSGANVLTF	17	TRBV28
CAISNSTGLGQPQHF	15	TRBV10-3
CASSSGTVSTGELFF	15	TRBV18
CAISGWNRGSSDTEAFF	17	TRBV10-3
CSARQLNTEAFF	12	TRBV29-1
CASSLVIAGGFYNEQFF	17	TRBV5-1
CATSPRTGNQETQYF	15	TRBV15
CASSYGRQGATEAFF	15	TRBV6-5
CASSSPPSGYTF	12	TRBV9
CASSSAGGDYGYTF	14	TRBV28
CALEGGDTQYF	11	TRBV30
CASSVAGGRTEAFF	14	TRBV9
CASSPGTGFNEQFF	14	TRBV3-1/TRBV3-2
CASSLPGQGSYEQYF	15	TRBV6-2/TRBV6-3
CASSYRGTTEAFF	13	TRBV11-3
CASSSRGGGETQYF	14	TRBV5-4
CASRGGNQPQHF	12	TRBV2
CASSFTGQGGHEQYF	15	TRBV5-1
CASSVRSLGSGELFF	15	TRBV9
CASSLDVNREDLSNYGYTF	19	TRBV5-1
CASSQSGQPNYGYTF	15	TRBV18